Sequencing of this T cell receptor beta chain was carried out in a study of CD8+ T cells in alopecia areata. The study's findings and limits: TCR sharing across patients was less clear than in mice, possibly HLA-related.

To note about this clone: Its target is not known.

Isolated RNA was reverse transcribed into cDNA used as the sequencing template. Sequencing was performed with immunoSEQ multiplex PCR; in TCRdb, only in-frame clones are kept and a portion is missing. The repertoire includes around 70,000 clones, 29% of them detected once, and around 14% sits in the top ten. CDR1 and CDR2 from the germline V gene are GTSNPN and SVGIG (reference sequence). The CDR3 extends over 10 amino acids. The V end lost 5 bases, the J end lost 7 bases, and 8 bases lay between the germline ends. Treatment specified: oral pan-JAK inhibitor, 5-10 mg twice daily. The rearrangement links TRBV30 to TRBJ1-2; D remains ambiguous. The sequenced sample was CD8+ T cells sorted from blood, obtained at week 4, from a patient treated with tofacitinib. This clonotype was obtained from a human donor with alopecia areata. The DNA for the CDR3 is TGTGCCTGGTCAGGAGGTGGCTACACCTTC. It translates to CAWSGGGYTF.